Listed below are T cell receptor beta chains from one sample, sequenced in a study of OX40 agonist ivuxolimab in advanced cancers. Measured with immunoSEQ multiplex PCR; TCRdb has only the in-frame clones, and not every one. The sample lists approximately 14,000 clones, about 80% occurring once. Sequenced material: CD4+ or CD8+ T cells sorted from blood, taken in a trial of the OX40 agonist ivuxolimab. These receptors originate from an adult with an advanced solid tumor such as melanoma, head and neck, liver or kidney cancer. Both conserved end residues are part of each CDR3. D genes are given only for firm matches. Clone size is stated in some rows and not others, as once, few, many or a class when expanded.

D gene: TRBD2; J gene: TRBJ2-7; clone size: large; CDR3 length: 15; V gene: TRBV9; CDR3 DNA: TGTGCCAGCAGCACTGAAGCGGGAGTACCCTACGAGCAGTACTTC; CDR3 protein: CASSTEAGVPYEQYF
D gene: TRBD2; J gene: TRBJ2-3; clone size: NA; CDR3 length: 13; V gene: TRBV2; CDR3 DNA: TGTTCGCGGCGGGAGGGCCTGGCAGATACGCAGTATTTT; CDR3 protein: CSRREGLADTQYF
D gene: NA; J gene: TRBJ1-3; clone size: NA; CDR3 length: 17; V gene: TRBV9; CDR3 DNA: TGTGCCAGCAGCGGCGCCGGGTTGATTAGCTCTGGAAACACCATATATTTT; CDR3 protein: CASSGAGLISSGNTIYF
D gene: TRBD2; J gene: TRBJ2-5; clone size: NA; CDR3 length: 11; V gene: TRBV7-9; CDR3 DNA: TGTGCCAGCAGCTTGGTCGGGAGGCAGTACTTC; CDR3 protein: CASSLVGRQYF
D gene: NA; J gene: TRBJ2-7; clone size: NA; CDR3 length: 14; V gene: TRBV9; CDR3 DNA: TGTGCCAGCAGCGTAGAGGCCAGGGCTCACGAGCAGTACTTC; CDR3 protein: CASSVEARAHEQYF
D gene: TRBD1; J gene: TRBJ2-1; clone size: NA; CDR3 length: 15; V gene: TRBV5-1; CDR3 DNA: TGCGCCAGCAGCGACGACAGGGGACGTCCTGGTGAGCAGTTCTTC; CDR3 protein: CASSDDRGRPGEQFF
D gene: NA; J gene: TRBJ2-7; clone size: NA; CDR3 length: 16; V gene: TRBV4-2; CDR3 DNA: TGTGCCAGCAGCCACCCTAGGCGGCAGGGGAACCACGAGCAGTACTTC; CDR3 protein: CASSHPRRQGNHEQYF
D gene: TRBD1; J gene: TRBJ2-2; clone size: NA; CDR3 length: 15; V gene: TRBV13; CDR3 DNA: TGTGCCAGCAGCATCGGACAGGGGATACGCCGGGAGCTGTTTTTT; CDR3 protein: CASSIGQGIRRELFF
D gene: TRBD1; J gene: TRBJ1-4; clone size: NA; CDR3 length: 17; V gene: TRBV27; CDR3 DNA: TGTGCCAGCAGTCTGTCCGGCCCAGGGGGCCCTAATGAAAAACTGTTTTTT; CDR3 protein: CASSLSGPGGPNEKLFF
D gene: NA; J gene: TRBJ1-1; clone size: NA; CDR3 length: 15; V gene: TRBV9; CDR3 DNA: TGTGCCAGCAGCGAGACCGGGACGGGGAACACTGAAGCTTTCTTT; CDR3 protein: CASSETGTGNTEAFF
D gene: NA; J gene: TRBJ2-2; clone size: NA; CDR3 length: 13; V gene: TRBV27; CDR3 DNA: TGTGCCAGCAGTTTAAGGGGCCCCGGGGAGCTGTTTTTT; CDR3 protein: CASSLRGPGELFF
D gene: NA; J gene: TRBJ2-1; clone size: few; CDR3 length: 14; V gene: TRBV7-9; CDR3 DNA: TGTGCCAGCAGCCCGCATGAGGGGCGGAATGAGCAGTTCTTC; CDR3 protein: CASSPHEGRNEQFF
D gene: NA; J gene: TRBJ2-7; clone size: NA; CDR3 length: 14; V gene: TRBV11-3; CDR3 DNA: TGTGCCAGCAGCTTGAACAGGTTCTCCTACGAGCAGTACTTC; CDR3 protein: CASSLNRFSYEQYF
D gene: TRBD2; J gene: TRBJ2-7; clone size: many; CDR3 length: 15; V gene: TRBV2; CDR3 DNA: TGTGCCAGCAGTGAAGCGCTAGGCGGGAGCTACGAGCAGTACTTC; CDR3 protein: CASSEALGGSYEQYF
D gene: NA; J gene: TRBJ2-7; clone size: NA; CDR3 length: 15; V gene: TRBV5-1; CDR3 DNA: TGTGCCAGCAGCTTGGTTCTGCTTGACTCCTACGAGCAGTACTTC; CDR3 protein: CASSLVLLDSYEQYF
D gene: TRBD2; J gene: TRBJ2-3; clone size: NA; CDR3 length: 15; V gene: TRBV28; CDR3 DNA: TGTGCCAGCAGTTCGAGGGAGGGCCACACAGATACGCAGTATTTT; CDR3 protein: CASSSREGHTDTQYF
D gene: NA; J gene: TRBJ2-5; clone size: NA; CDR3 length: 12; V gene: TRBV14; CDR3 DNA: TGTGCCAGCAGCCAAGAACGGGAGACCCAGTACTTC; CDR3 protein: CASSQERETQYF